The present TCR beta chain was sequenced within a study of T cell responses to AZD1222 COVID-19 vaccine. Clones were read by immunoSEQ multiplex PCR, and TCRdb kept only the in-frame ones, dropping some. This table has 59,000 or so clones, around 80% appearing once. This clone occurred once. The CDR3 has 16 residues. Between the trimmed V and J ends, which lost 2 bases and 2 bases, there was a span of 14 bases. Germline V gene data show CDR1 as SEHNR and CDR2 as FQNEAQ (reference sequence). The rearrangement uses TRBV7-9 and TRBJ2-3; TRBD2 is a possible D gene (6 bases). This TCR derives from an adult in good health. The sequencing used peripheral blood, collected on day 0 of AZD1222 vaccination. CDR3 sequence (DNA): TGTGCCAGCAGCTTACAGCGGGCCCTCTCCACAGATACGCAGTATTTT. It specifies CASSLQRALSTDTQYF.